These T cell receptor beta chains were read from a single sample in a study of cytomegalovirus exposure and HLA in healthy donors. TCRdb keeps only in-frame clones here, not all; method: immunoSEQ multiplex PCR. The data contain over 75,000 clones, 60% to 80% of them singletons. What was sequenced was PBMCs. The receptor source for this set is a man in his fifties or sixties in good health and CMV-seropositive. CDR3s include the opening cysteine and the closing phenylalanine or tryptophan. The D gene is left open where the match is weak. Rows give clone size only sometimes, using once, few, many, or a class for an expanded clone.

J gene: TRBJ2-7; V gene: TRBV4-1; clone size: .; D gene: .; CDR3 DNA: TGCGCCAGCAGCCCACGGGAGGGACAGCTACCCTACGAGCAGTACTTC; CDR3 protein: CASSPREGQLPYEQYF
J gene: TRBJ2-5; V gene: TRBV6-5; clone size: .; D gene: .; CDR3 DNA: TGTGCCAGCAGTTACTCGGGGCAGATACAAGAGACCCAGTACTTC; CDR3 protein: CASSYSGQIQETQYF
J gene: TRBJ2-7; V gene: TRBV7-2; clone size: .; D gene: TRBD1; CDR3 DNA: TGTGCCAGCAGCTTAGCTAGGACAGGGTACTACGAGCAGTACTTC; CDR3 protein: CASSLARTGYYEQYF
J gene: TRBJ1-2; V gene: TRBV2; clone size: .; D gene: TRBD1; CDR3 DNA: TGTGCCAGCTACTTTGACCGTAGACAGGGGTATGGCTACACCTTC; CDR3 protein: CASYFDRRQGYGYTF
J gene: TRBJ2-3; V gene: TRBV4-3; clone size: .; D gene: .; CDR3 DNA: TGCGCCAGCAGCCAAGTCTGGGGCGGGGGCACAGATACGCAGTATTTT; CDR3 protein: CASSQVWGGGTDTQYF
J gene: TRBJ1-2; V gene: TRBV28; clone size: .; D gene: TRBD1; CDR3 DNA: TGTGCCAGCAGTCAGCCGACAGGGGTTTTTCGCTACACCTTC; CDR3 protein: CASSQPTGVFRYTF
J gene: TRBJ1-4; V gene: TRBV30; clone size: once; D gene: .; CDR3 DNA: TGTGCCTACTCAACTAATGAAAAACTGTTTTTT; CDR3 protein: CAYSTNEKLFF
J gene: TRBJ1-4; V gene: TRBV10-3; clone size: .; D gene: .; CDR3 DNA: TGTGCCATCAGTGAGAGCGGGGGAGGGAATGAAAAACTGTTTTTT; CDR3 protein: CAISESGGGNEKLFF
J gene: TRBJ1-2; V gene: TRBV7-2; clone size: .; D gene: TRBD1; CDR3 DNA: TGTGCCAGCAGCATGACAGGGGGCGCGTCGGGCTACACCTTC; CDR3 protein: CASSMTGGASGYTF
J gene: TRBJ2-7; V gene: TRBV27; clone size: .; D gene: .; CDR3 DNA: TGTGCCAGCAGCCCACGACCCCGACACGAGCAGTACTTC; CDR3 protein: CASSPRPRHEQYF
J gene: TRBJ1-2; V gene: TRBV18; clone size: .; D gene: TRBD1; CDR3 DNA: TGTGCCAGCTCACCAGTTGAACAGGGGGGAGGCTACACCTTC; CDR3 protein: CASSPVEQGGGYTF
J gene: TRBJ2-3; V gene: TRBV5-1; clone size: few; D gene: TRBD2; CDR3 DNA: TGCGCCAGCACTAGGGGAGGGTCTACTGGCACAGATACGCAGTATTTT; CDR3 protein: CASTRGGSTGTDTQYF
J gene: TRBJ2-3; V gene: TRBV6-5; clone size: .; D gene: .; CDR3 DNA: TGTGCCAGCAAAACCGGGAGCCACACAGATACGCAGTATTTT; CDR3 protein: CASKTGSHTDTQYF
J gene: TRBJ1-1; V gene: TRBV9; clone size: medium-sized; D gene: TRBD1; CDR3 DNA: TGTGCCAGCAGCTTCACAGGGGGCCTCACTGAAGCTTTCTTT; CDR3 protein: CASSFTGGLTEAFF
J gene: TRBJ2-7; V gene: TRBV20-1; clone size: .; D gene: .; CDR3 DNA: TGCAGTGCTATCCAGGGCCACGAGCAGTACTTC; CDR3 protein: CSAIQGHEQYF
J gene: TRBJ1-3; V gene: TRBV30; clone size: .; D gene: .; CDR3 DNA: TGTGCCTGGAGTAACACCCTTAAGGGAAACACCATATATTTT; CDR3 protein: CAWSNTLKGNTIYF
J gene: TRBJ2-1; V gene: TRBV7-2; clone size: .; D gene: .; CDR3 DNA: TGTGCCAGCAGCGTCGGGAGAGGTAGCAATGAGCAGTTCTTC; CDR3 protein: CASSVGRGSNEQFF
J gene: TRBJ1-1; V gene: TRBV25-1; clone size: .; D gene: TRBD1; CDR3 DNA: TGTGCCAGCAGTGCCCCACGGACAGGGCTGAACACTGAAGCTTTCTTT; CDR3 protein: CASSAPRTGLNTEAFF
J gene: TRBJ2-2; V gene: TRBV6-5; clone size: .; D gene: .; CDR3 DNA: TGTGCCAGCAGTTACTCTTCAGGGTATAGCGGGGAGCTGTTTTTT; CDR3 protein: CASSYSSGYSGELFF
J gene: TRBJ1-2; V gene: TRBV27; clone size: .; D gene: TRBD1; CDR3 DNA: TGTGCCAGCAGTTTACGGACAGGGGTCGCTAACTATGGCTACACCTTC; CDR3 protein: CASSLRTGVANYGYTF
J gene: TRBJ2-7; V gene: TRBV5-1; clone size: few; D gene: .; CDR3 DNA: TGCGCCAGCAGCTTGGGAGAGCGTCTCTCTAGGCAGTACTTC; CDR3 protein: CASSLGERLSRQYF
J gene: TRBJ2-2; V gene: TRBV6-4; clone size: .; D gene: .; CDR3 DNA: TGTGCCAGCAGTGACCGGGGAACCGGGGAGCTGTTTTTT; CDR3 protein: CASSDRGTGELFF
J gene: TRBJ2-1; V gene: TRBV9; clone size: once; D gene: TRBD2; CDR3 DNA: TGTGCCAGCAGCGGGGGAGGGACCTACAATGAGCAGTTCTTC; CDR3 protein: CASSGGGTYNEQFF
J gene: TRBJ2-7; V gene: TRBV7-3; clone size: .; D gene: .; CDR3 DNA: TGTGCCAGCAGCTTAAGGGCAGGCGAGCAGTACTTC; CDR3 protein: CASSLRAGEQYF
J gene: TRBJ2-2; V gene: TRBV5-8; clone size: .; D gene: .; CDR3 DNA: TGTGCCAGCAGCGGGGACAACCCGAACACCGGGGAGCTGTTTTTT; CDR3 protein: CASSGDNPNTGELFF
J gene: TRBJ1-1; V gene: TRBV4-1; clone size: .; D gene: TRBD1; CDR3 DNA: TGCGCCAGCAGCCGGGGACAGTTGAACACTGAAGCTTTCTTT; CDR3 protein: CASSRGQLNTEAFF
J gene: TRBJ2-2; V gene: TRBV5-5; clone size: few; D gene: .; CDR3 DNA: TGTGCCAGCAGCCGTACCGGGGAGCTGTTTTTT; CDR3 protein: CASSRTGELFF
J gene: TRBJ1-6; V gene: TRBV27; clone size: .; D gene: .; CDR3 DNA: TGTGCCAGCAGCCCACTTAATTCACCCCTCCACTTT; CDR3 protein: CASSPLNSPLHF
J gene: TRBJ2-5; V gene: TRBV30; clone size: .; D gene: .; CDR3 DNA: TGTGCCTGGAGTGGGGTGGGTTGGAGTGGCCCCCAGTACTTC; CDR3 protein: CAWSGVGWSGPQYF
J gene: TRBJ1-6; V gene: TRBV6-1; clone size: once; D gene: .; CDR3 DNA: TGTGCCATGGGACAAACCTATAATTCACCCCTCCACTTT; CDR3 protein: CAMGQTYNSPLHF
J gene: TRBJ1-1; V gene: TRBV4-1; clone size: .; D gene: .; CDR3 DNA: TGCGCCAGCAGCCAAGATCAACGGGACACTGAAGCTTTCTTT; CDR3 protein: CASSQDQRDTEAFF
J gene: TRBJ1-2; V gene: TRBV5-1; clone size: once; D gene: .; CDR3 DNA: TGCGCCAGCCACCCTAACACTGGAGGGTGGGACGGCTACACCTTC; CDR3 protein: CASHPNTGGWDGYTF
J gene: TRBJ2-5; V gene: TRBV15; clone size: .; D gene: .; CDR3 DNA: TGTGCCACCAGCAGAGAAGGACGCAAGGAGGGGACCCAGTACTTC; CDR3 protein: CATSREGRKEGTQYF
J gene: TRBJ2-3; V gene: TRBV9; clone size: .; D gene: TRBD2; CDR3 DNA: TGTGCCAGCAGCATCCGGGCGGGGGGCCGGACGGGGGATACGCAGTATTTT; CDR3 protein: CASSIRAGGRTGDTQYF
J gene: TRBJ2-1; V gene: TRBV4-1; clone size: .; D gene: TRBD2; CDR3 DNA: TGCGCCAGCAGCCGCCCGAGGGGACTAGCGGGGGGCCAGTACAATGAGCAGTTCTTC; CDR3 protein: CASSRPRGLAGGQYNEQFF
J gene: TRBJ1-4; V gene: TRBV6-6; clone size: few; D gene: .; CDR3 DNA: TGTGCCAGCAGTGCTTCACAGGGATCGCGAGGGAAACTGTTTTTT; CDR3 protein: CASSASQGSRGKLFF
J gene: TRBJ1-6; V gene: TRBV5-1; clone size: .; D gene: .; CDR3 DNA: TGCGCCAGCAGCCAATCAGGGGATTCACCCCTCCACTTT; CDR3 protein: CASSQSGDSPLHF